The T cell receptor (beta chain) described here comes from a study of CD8 T cells in ankylosing spondylitis. Many counts were recorded for this clonotype. The antigen remains unidentified. Findings and caveats of the study: Clones linked with disease were CD8+ and fairly uncommon in the peripheral blood. Within ankylosing spondylitis blood, a TCR beta motif made up of seven or eight highly homologous variants appeared to be characteristic. Significant enrichment of disease-linked clones was reported in matched ankylosing spondylitis synovial fluid.

In making TCR beta libraries, quantitative 5'-RACE with molecular barcodes was used. TCRdb reprocessed the 5' RACE reads via MiXCR and lists one record per CDR3 protein. The sample includes some 130,000 distinct CDR3 sequences, approximately 9.7% of them seen just once. The sequence came from a male donor with ankylosing spondylitis or in good health (not recorded which). The specimen was blood, either unsorted or a sorted T cell fraction (not recorded which).

The CDR3: CASSRTGNSYEQYF. CDR3 DNA sequence: TGCGCCAGCAGCCGGACAGGGAACTCCTACGAGCAGTACTTC. The chain is built from TRBV5-1 and TRBJ2-7, with 8 bases fitting TRBD1. The CDR3 extends over 14 amino acids. With 4 bases clipped from V and 0 bases from J, the junction kept 3 bases outside the gene matches. CDR1 and CDR2 from the germline V gene are SGHRS and YFSETQ.